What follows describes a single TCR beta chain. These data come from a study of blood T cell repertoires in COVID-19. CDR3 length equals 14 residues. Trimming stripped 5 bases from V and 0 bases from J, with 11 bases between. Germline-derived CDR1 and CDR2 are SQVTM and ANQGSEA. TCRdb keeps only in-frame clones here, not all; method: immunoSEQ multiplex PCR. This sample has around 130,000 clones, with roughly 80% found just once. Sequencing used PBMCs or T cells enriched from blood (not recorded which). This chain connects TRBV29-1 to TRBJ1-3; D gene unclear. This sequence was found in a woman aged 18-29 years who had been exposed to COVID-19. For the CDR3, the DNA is TGCAGCGTTCGGCGGTCTGACTCTGGAAACACCATATATTTT. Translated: CSVRRSDSGNTIYF.